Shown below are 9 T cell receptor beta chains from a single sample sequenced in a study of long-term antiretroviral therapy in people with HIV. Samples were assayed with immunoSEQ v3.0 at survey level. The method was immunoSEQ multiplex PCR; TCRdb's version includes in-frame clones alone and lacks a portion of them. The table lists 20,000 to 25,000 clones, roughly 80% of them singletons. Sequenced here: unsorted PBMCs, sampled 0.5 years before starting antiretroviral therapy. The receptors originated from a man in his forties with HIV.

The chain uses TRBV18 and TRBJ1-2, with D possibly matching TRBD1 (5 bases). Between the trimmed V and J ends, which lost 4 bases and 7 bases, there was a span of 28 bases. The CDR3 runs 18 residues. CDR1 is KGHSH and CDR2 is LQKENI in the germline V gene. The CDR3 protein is CASSRETGAAAKSGGYTF. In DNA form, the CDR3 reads TGTGCCAGCTCACGAGAAACCGGGGCCGCTGCTAAATCGGGTGGCTACACCTTC.

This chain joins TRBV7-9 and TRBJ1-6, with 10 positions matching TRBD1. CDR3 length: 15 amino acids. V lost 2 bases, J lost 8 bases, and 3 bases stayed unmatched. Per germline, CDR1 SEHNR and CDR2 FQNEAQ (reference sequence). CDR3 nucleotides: TGTGCCAGCAGCTTAAAGGGACAGGGGTATTCACCCCTCCACTTT. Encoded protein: CASSLKGQGYSPLHF.

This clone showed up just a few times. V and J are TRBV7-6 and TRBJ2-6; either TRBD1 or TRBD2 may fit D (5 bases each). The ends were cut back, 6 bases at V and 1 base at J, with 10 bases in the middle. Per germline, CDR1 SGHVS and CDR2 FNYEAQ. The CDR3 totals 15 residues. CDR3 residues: CASRGTGSGANVLTF. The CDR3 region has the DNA TGTGCCAGCAGGGGGACGGGGTCTGGGGCCAACGTCCTGACTTTC.

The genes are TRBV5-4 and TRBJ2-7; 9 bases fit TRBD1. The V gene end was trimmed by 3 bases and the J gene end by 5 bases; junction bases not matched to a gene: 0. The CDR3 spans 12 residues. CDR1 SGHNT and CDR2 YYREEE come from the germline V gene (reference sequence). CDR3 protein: CASSWTGDEQYF. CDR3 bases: TGTGCCAGCAGCTGGACAGGGGACGAGCAGTACTTC. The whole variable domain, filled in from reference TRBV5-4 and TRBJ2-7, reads ETGVTQSPTHLIKTRGQQVTLRCSSQSGHNTVSWYQQALGQGPQFIFQYYREEENGRGNFPPRFSGLQFPNYSSELNVNALELDDSALYLCASSWTGDEQYFGPGTRLTVT.

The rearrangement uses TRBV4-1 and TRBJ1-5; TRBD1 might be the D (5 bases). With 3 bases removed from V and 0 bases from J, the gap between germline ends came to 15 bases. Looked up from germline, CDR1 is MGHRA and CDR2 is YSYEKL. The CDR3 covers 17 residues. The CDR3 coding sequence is TGCGCCAGCAGCCAGTTCCAGGGTGGGGATAGCAATCAGCCCCAGCATTTT. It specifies CASSQFQGGDSNQPQHF.

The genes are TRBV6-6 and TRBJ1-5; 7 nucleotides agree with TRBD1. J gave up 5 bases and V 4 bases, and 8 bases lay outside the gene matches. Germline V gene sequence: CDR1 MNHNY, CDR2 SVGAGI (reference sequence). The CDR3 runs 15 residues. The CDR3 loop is CASSSDREVDQPQHF. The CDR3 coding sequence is TGTGCCAGCAGTTCCGACAGGGAAGTCGATCAGCCCCAGCATTTT.

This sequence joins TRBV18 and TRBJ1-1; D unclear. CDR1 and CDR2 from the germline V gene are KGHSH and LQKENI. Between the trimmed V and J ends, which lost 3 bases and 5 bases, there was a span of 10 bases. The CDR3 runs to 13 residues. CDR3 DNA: TGTGCCAGCTCACCGTCCGGGGTGACTGAAGCTTTCTTT. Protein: CASSPSGVTEAFF.

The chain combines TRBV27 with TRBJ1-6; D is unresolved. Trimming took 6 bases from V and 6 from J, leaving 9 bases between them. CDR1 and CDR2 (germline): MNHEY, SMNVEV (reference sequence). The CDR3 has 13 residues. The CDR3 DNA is TGTGCCAGCAGCCACCAATTTAATTCACCCCTCCACTTT. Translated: CASSHQFNSPLHF.

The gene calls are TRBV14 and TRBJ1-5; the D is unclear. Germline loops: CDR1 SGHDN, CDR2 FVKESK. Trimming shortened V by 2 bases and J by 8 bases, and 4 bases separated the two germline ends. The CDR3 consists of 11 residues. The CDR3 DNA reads TGTGCCAGCAGCCAATGGAAGCCCCAGCATTTT. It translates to CASSQWKPQHF.